The 15 T cell receptor beta chains given below trace back to one sample, sequenced in a study of shared clonotypes between healthy human individuals. Measured with immunoSEQ multiplex PCR; TCRdb has only the in-frame clones, and not every one. The sample consists of roughly 1,100,000 clones, around 76% of them appearing once. The sequenced sample consisted of memory CD4+ T cells sorted from blood. Sample subset: CD45RA-negative fraction. These receptors were collected from a man aged 18 to 30 in good health.

The rearrangement uses TRBV18 and TRBJ2-7; 7 bases map to TRBD2. The germline V gene encodes CDR1 KGHSH and CDR2 LQKENI. The CDR3 consists of 14 residues. V was clipped by 2 bases and J by 5 bases; unmatched bases: 6. The CDR3 DNA reads as TGTGCCAGCTCACCATCCCAGACTAGCCACGAGCAGTACTTC. Protein: CASSPSQTSHEQYF.

The V gene is TRBV6-5, the J gene TRBJ2-2; D is undetermined. The germline V gene has CDR1 MNHEY and CDR2 SVGAGI. Trimming removed 0 bases from V and 0 bases from J, with 5 bases in between. The CDR3 consists of 15 residues. The CDR3 coding sequence is TGTGCCAGCAGTTACTCCGCCGCGAACACCGGGGAGCTGTTTTTT. The encoded protein is CASSYSAANTGELFF.

The chain couples TRBV29-1 to TRBJ1-2, with D uncertain. V was cut by 4 bases and J by 7 bases, with 13 bases left in between. The length of the CDR3 is 12 residues. Germline V gene lookup returns CDR1 SQVTM and CDR2 ANQGSEA. The DNA of the CDR3 is TGCAGCGTTGTAGTTGCATTGGGTGGCTACACCTTC. Its protein product is CSVVVALGGYTF.

This clone was found a few times. This rearrangement joins TRBV30 to TRBJ1-4; a possible D gene is TRBD1 (5 bases). The CDR3 is made up of 16 amino acids. Trimming cost V 8 bases and J 5 bases, with 24 bases left between them. Germline CDR1 reads GTSNPN; CDR2 reads SVGIG (reference sequence). CDR3 sequence: CAGQTGESILNEKLFF. The CDR3 nucleotides are TGTGCCGGACAAACGGGAGAGAGTATCTTGAATGAAAAACTGTTTTTT. Drawing the rest from reference TRBV30 and TRBJ1-4, the complete variable domain is SQTIHQWPATLVQPVGSPLSLECTVEGTSNPNLYWYRQAAGRGLQLLFYSVGIGQISSEVPQNLSASRPQDRQFILSSKKLLLSDSGFYLCAGQTGESILNEKLFFGSGTQLSVL.

The CDR3 DNA is TGTGCCAGCAGCGTAAGCCAGGGCGTGGGCAATGAGCAGTTCTTC. Translating gives CASSVSQGVGNEQFF. The chain joins TRBV9 to TRBJ2-1; D is possibly TRBD1 (5 bases). Per germline, CDR1 SGDLS and CDR2 YYNGEE. Trimming cost V 1 base and J 6 bases, with 14 bases left between them. The CDR3 consists of 15 residues.

With regard to this clone: The sample contains more than one DNA sequence encoding this CDR3. The chain has TRBV5-1 and TRBJ2-7; D may correspond to TRBD1 or TRBD2 (5 bases each). Germline V gene sequence: CDR1 SGHRS, CDR2 YFSETQ. Trimming took 2 bases from V and 2 from J, leaving 14 bases between them. The CDR3 is 15 amino acids. In DNA form, the CDR3 reads TGCGCCAGCAGCTTATACCGGGACGGGCCCTACGAGCAGTACTTC. Translating gives CASSLYRDGPYEQYF.

J is TRBJ2-2 and V is TRBV5-6; D possibly corresponds to TRBD1 (8 bases). The CDR3 is 16 residues long. V was pared by 3 bases and J by 4 bases, with 16 bases between. Germline CDR1 SGHDT, CDR2 YYEEEE. CDR3 protein: CASSSPGGGSTGELFF. The CDR3, as DNA: TGTGCCAGCAGCTCCCCAGGGGGCGGGAGCACCGGGGAGCTGTTTTTT. The full variable domain, its missing parts supplied by reference TRBV5-6 and TRBJ2-2, is DAGVTQSPTHLIKTRGQQVTLRCSPKSGHDTVSWYQQALGQGPQFIFQYYEEEERQRGNFPDRFSGHQFPNYSSELNVNALLLGDSALYLCASSSPGGGSTGELFFGEGSRLTVL.

This clone appeared a few times. This rearrangement joins TRBV5-1 to TRBJ2-5; TRBD2 matches 7 bases. CDR3 length: 17 amino acids. V shed 0 bases and J 5 bases; nucleotides not matched to a gene: 13. CDR1 is SGHRS, CDR2 YFSETQ, per germline. The CDR3 region is CASSLVLAERLGETQYF. The CDR3 nucleotides read TGCGCCAGCAGCTTGGTGCTAGCGGAGAGGTTGGGGGAGACCCAGTACTTC.

As to this clone: The same CDR3 arises from other DNA sequences in this sample as well. The V and J genes are TRBV27 and TRBJ1-6; no definite D call. Trimming left V 1 base short and J 7 bases short, with 5 bases between. The CDR3 sequence is 13 residues long. Germline values: CDR1 MNHEY, CDR2 SMNVEV (reference sequence). The CDR3 loop is CASSLWSNSPLHF. DNA for the CDR3: TGTGCCAGCAGTTTATGGTCCAATTCACCCCTCCACTTT.

CDR3 sequence (DNA): TGCAGCGTTGAAGCAGGGAGAAATGGCTACACCTTC. As protein: CSVEAGRNGYTF. The chain has TRBV29-1 and TRBJ1-2, with D tentatively TRBD1 (5 bases). In germline, CDR1 is SQVTM, CDR2 ANQGSEA. V shed 1 base and J shed 6 bases, with 9 bases lying between them. The CDR3 spans 12 residues.

CDR3 loop: CSCGQHTGELFF. CDR3 in DNA: TGCAGCTGTGGACAGCACACCGGGGAGCTGTTTTTT. The J gene is TRBJ2-2, the V gene TRBV29-1; D is possibly TRBD1 (6 bases). CDR1 SQVTM and CDR2 ANQGSEA come from the germline V gene. V shed 8 bases and J shed 3 bases, with 10 bases lying between them. The CDR3 spans 12 residues.

The chain joins TRBV4-1 to TRBJ1-5; weak D call: TRBD1 (5 bases). Germline-derived CDR1 and CDR2 are MGHRA and YSYEKL. With 2 bases removed from V and 1 base from J, the gap between germline ends came to 15 bases. This CDR3 region has 17 residues. For the CDR3, the DNA is TGCGCCAGCAGCCAATTTAATGGACATGCGAGCAATCAGCCCCAGCATTTT. Protein product: CASSQFNGHASNQPQHF.

About this clone: Other nucleotide sequences from this sample produce the same CDR3. This chain links TRBV6-5 with TRBJ1-1; D is unclear. The CDR3 covers 12 residues. Germline V gene sequence: CDR1 MNHEY, CDR2 SVGAGI. The V and J ends lost 6 bases and 4 bases respectively, with 9 bases between them. The CDR3 loop reads CASSTGGTEAFF. CDR3 DNA sequence: TGTGCCAGCAGCACTGGTGGCACTGAAGCTTTCTTT.

The rearrangement uses TRBV11-2 and TRBJ2-5, with D tentatively TRBD1 (5 bases). The ends were cut back, 5 bases at V and 3 bases at J, with 10 bases in the middle. The V gene's germline CDR1 is SGHAT and CDR2 FQNNGV. The CDR3 totals 13 residues. The CDR3 region has the DNA TGTGCCAGCAGCCGCGACAGAAAAGAGACCCAGTACTTC. Translating gives CASSRDRKETQYF.

This clone was recorded once. The chain employs TRBV6-1 and TRBJ1-5; unclear D gene. Germline values: CDR1 MNHNS, CDR2 SASEGT. The CDR3 length is 15 residues. Trimming left V 2 bases short and J 6 bases short, with 14 bases between. CDR3 sequence: CASSETQASGQPQHF. CDR3 coding DNA: TGTGCCAGCAGTGAAACCCAAGCTTCGGGTCAGCCCCAGCATTTT.